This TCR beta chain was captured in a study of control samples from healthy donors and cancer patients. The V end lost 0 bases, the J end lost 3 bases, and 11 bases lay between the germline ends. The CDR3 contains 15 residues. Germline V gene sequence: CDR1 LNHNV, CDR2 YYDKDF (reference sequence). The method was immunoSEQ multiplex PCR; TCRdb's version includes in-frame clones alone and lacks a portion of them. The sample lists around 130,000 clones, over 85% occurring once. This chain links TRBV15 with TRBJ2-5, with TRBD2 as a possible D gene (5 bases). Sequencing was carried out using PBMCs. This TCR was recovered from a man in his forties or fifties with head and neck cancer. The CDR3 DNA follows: TGTGCCACCAGCAGAGAAGACTACCTTGAAGAGACCCAGTACTTC. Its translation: CATSREDYLEETQYF. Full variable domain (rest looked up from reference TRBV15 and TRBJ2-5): DAMVIQNPRYQVTQFGKPVTLSCSQTLNHNVMYWYQQKSSQAPKLLFHYYDKDFNNEADTPDNFQSRRPNTSFCFLDIRSPGLGDTAMYLCATSREDYLEETQYFGPGTRLLVL.